What follows are 13 T cell receptor beta chains derived from one specimen sequenced in a study of blood T cells in healthy people across ages. Sample-barcoded 5' priming and a J-beta primer mix drove a second PCR of about 6 to 12 cycles. MiXCR, applied by TCRdb to the 5' RACE reads, yields one record per CDR3 protein. The repertoire holds 550,000 to 700,000 distinct CDR3 sequences, with 25% to 30% as singletons. Sequencing was carried out using blood. The receptor set was obtained from a woman between 65 and 79 years old in good health.

V gene TRBV7-3 combines with J gene TRBJ2-3; D is possibly TRBD1 (5 bases). The V and J ends lost 5 bases and 2 bases respectively, with 11 bases between them. The CDR3 runs to 14 residues. Germline CDR1 is SGHTA and CDR2 is FQGTGA. In DNA, the CDR3 is TGTGCCAGCAGCCTGGACATAGACACAGATACGCAGTATTTT. This encodes CASSLDIDTDTQYF. The full variable domain, completed using reference TRBV7-3 and TRBJ2-3, is GAGVSQTPSNKVTEKGKYVELRCDPISGHTALYWYRQSLGQGPEFLIYFQGTGAADDSGLPNDRFFAVRPEGSVSTLKIQRTERGDSAVYLCASSLDIDTDTQYFGPGTRLTVL.

This rearrangement joins TRBV9 to TRBJ1-5; 11 bases match TRBD1. Unmatched junction bases numbered 9, after V lost 3 bases and J lost 4 bases. This CDR3 is built from 17 residues. Germline values: CDR1 SGDLS, CDR2 YYNGEE. CDR3 sequence (DNA): TGTGCCAGCAGCGCAGGGGGACAGGGGGGTTCAAATCAGCCCCAGCATTTT. This sequence encodes CASSAGGQGGSNQPQHF.

The CDR3 region is CASSQEVFAGQGGEKLFF. In DNA, the CDR3 is TGCGCCAGCAGCCAAGAAGTTTTTGCGGGACAGGGAGGGGAAAAACTGTTTTTT. V and J are TRBV4-3 and TRBJ1-4; TRBD1 matches at 9 bases. With 0 bases clipped from V and 8 bases from J, the junction kept 13 bases outside the gene matches. CDR3 length: 18 amino acids. The germline V gene encodes CDR1 LGHNA and CDR2 YSLEER.

This clonotype was detected ten times or more. CDR3 protein: CASSLVENTEAFF. The DNA of the CDR3 is TGTGCCAGCAGCTTAGTTGAGAACACTGAAGCTTTCTTT. This chain connects TRBV7-9 to TRBJ1-1; D uncertain. Germline V gene lookup returns CDR1 SEHNR and CDR2 FQNEAQ (reference sequence). V lost 1 base to trimming and J lost 1 base, with 4 bases between them. The CDR3 spans 13 residues.

This sequence joins TRBV3-1 and TRBJ2-7, with D possibly matching TRBD2 (6 bases). The end of the DNA aligns better with TRBJ2-1, so the J call may be wrong. Looked up from germline, CDR1 is LGHDT and CDR2 is YNNKEL (reference sequence). The CDR3 loop spans 15 amino acids. CDR3 bases: TGTGCCAGCAGCCCTAGCGATTTAAAATACAATGAGCAGTTCTTC. It translates to CASSPSDLKYNEQFF.

This clonotype is a singleton in its sample. V and J are TRBV12-3 or TRBV12-4 and TRBJ1-1; D ambiguous. This CDR3 has 13 amino acids. V was shortened by 7 bases and J by 2 bases, with 11 bases between the two germline ends. In nucleotides, the CDR3 is TGTGCCAGCATCCTCACAGCAAACACTGAAGCTTTCTTT. Its translation is CASILTANTEAFF.

The chain is built from TRBV5-1 and TRBJ2-3; D gene ambiguous. Per the germline V gene, CDR1 is SGHRS and CDR2 is YFSETQ. The ends were cut back, 0 bases at V and 0 bases at J, with 8 bases in the middle. The CDR3 is 15 residues long. The CDR3 coding sequence is TGCGCCAGCAGCTTGGAGCAGCTTAGCACAGATACGCAGTATTTT. Its protein product is CASSLEQLSTDTQYF. The complete variable domain, with remaining parts taken from reference TRBV5-1 and TRBJ2-3, reads KAGVTQTPRYLIKTRGQQVTLSCSPISGHRSVSWYQQTPGQGLQFLFEYFSETQRNKGNFPGRFSGRQFSNSRSEMNVSTLELGDSALYLCASSLEQLSTDTQYFGPGTRLTVL.

J is TRBJ1-3 and V is TRBV5-5, with no clear D. V lost 4 bases and J 4 bases, leaving 12 bases between the germline ends. The CDR3 is made up of 14 amino acids. CDR1 and CDR2 from the germline V gene are SGHKS and YYEKEE (reference sequence). CDR3 residues: CASSPSLGGNTIYF. CDR3 DNA sequence: TGTGCCAGCAGCCCTTCGTTGGGCGGAAACACCATATATTTT.

This clonotype appeared a few times. The gene calls are TRBV5-1 and TRBJ1-2; D call uncertain. Germline lookup yields CDR1 SGHRS and CDR2 YFSETQ. Trimming left V 0 bases short and J 13 bases short, with 16 bases between. This CDR3 spans 13 amino acids. CDR3 sequence: CASSLEGRHNCTF. CDR3 coding DNA: TGCGCCAGCAGCTTGGAAGGGAGACATAACTGCACCTTC.

This clonotype has a handful of counts. The chain uses TRBV20-1 and TRBJ1-3; 11 nucleotides align to TRBD1. V lost 4 bases to trimming and J lost 2 bases; unmatched junction nucleotides: 4. Germline lookup yields CDR1 DFQATT and CDR2 SNEGSKA (reference sequence). CDR3 length: 15 amino acids. The CDR3, as DNA: TGCAGTGCTACCGGACAGGGGGCGCCTGGAAACACCATATATTTT. Translating it yields CSATGQGAPGNTIYF.

The table lists this clonotype with a few counts. This clone may be a read error of a much larger clone one base away. This chain joins TRBV29-1 and TRBJ2-2, with 13 bases fitting TRBD2. Germline V CDR1 and CDR2: SQVTM, ANQGSEA. There are 15 residues in the CDR3. The CDR3 loop reads CSALTGTSGAGELLF. CDR3 sequence (DNA): TGCAGCGCGTTGACCGGGACTAGCGGGGCCGGGGAGCTGCTTTTT.

This clonotype was observed a few times. This CDR3 is missing its conserved last phenylalanine or tryptophan, likely due to a read error. The rearrangement links TRBV7-2 to TRBJ2-4, with D perhaps being TRBD1 or TRBD2 (6 bases each). Germline V gene data show CDR1 as SGHTA and CDR2 as FQGNSA. V lost 1 base and J lost 1, with 8 bases in between. The CDR3 totals 15 residues. CDR3 nucleotide sequence: TGTGCCAGCAGCTTAGTAGGGGGGGCCAAAAACATTCAGTACTCC. This sequence encodes CASSLVGGAKNIQYS.

J is TRBJ2-5 and V is TRBV24-1, with D possibly being TRBD1 or TRBD2 (5 bases each). CDR3 length: 16 residues. The V and J ends lost 4 bases and 5 bases respectively, with 19 bases between them. Germline V CDR1 and CDR2: KGHDR, SFDVKD. In nucleotides, the CDR3 is TGTGCCACCAGTGACCGTAAAGAGGGGCTAACCGAGACCCAGTACTTC. It is translated as CATSDRKEGLTETQYF.